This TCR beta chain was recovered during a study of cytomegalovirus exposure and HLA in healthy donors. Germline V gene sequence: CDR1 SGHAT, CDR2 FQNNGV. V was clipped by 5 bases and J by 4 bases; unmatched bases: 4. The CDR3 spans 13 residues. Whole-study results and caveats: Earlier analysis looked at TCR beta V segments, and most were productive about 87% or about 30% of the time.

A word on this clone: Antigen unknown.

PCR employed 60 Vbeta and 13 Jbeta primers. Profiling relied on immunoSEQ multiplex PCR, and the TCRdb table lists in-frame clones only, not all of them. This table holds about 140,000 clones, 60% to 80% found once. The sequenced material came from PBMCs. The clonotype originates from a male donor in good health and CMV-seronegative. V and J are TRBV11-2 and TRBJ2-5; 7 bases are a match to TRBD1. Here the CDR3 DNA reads TGTGCCAGCAGCGGGCACAGGGGAGAGACCCAGTACTTC. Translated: CASSGHRGETQYF. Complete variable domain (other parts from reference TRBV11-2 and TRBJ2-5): EAGVAQSPRYKIIEKRQSVAFWCNPISGHATLYWYQQILGQGPKLLIQFQNNGVVDDSQLPKDRFSAERLKGVDSTLKIQPAKLEDSAVYLCASSGHRGETQYFGPGTRLLVL.